The clone carrying this T cell receptor (beta chain) was detected ten times or more. The data derive from a study of blood T cell repertoires in COVID-19. Across the whole study: For recovered donors of Cohort 3, there were two negative PCRs, clearance, or symptom resolution. PBMCs, B-cell-depleted T cells, or T cells provided the cDNA or gDNA that made up the material.

Participants had their cohort set by participant-reported clinical history. Trimming cost V 2 bases and J 3 bases, with 12 bases left between them. Germline CDR1 is SGHDT and CDR2 is YYEEEE. The CDR3 length is 15 residues. Original analysis: By means of reference gene primer amplification, nucleated cell counts were estimated. Profiled with immunoSEQ multiplex PCR; TCRdb holds only in-frame clones, not every one. That table gives V, J and clone size, and the DNA gave D and trimming. Found here are some 180,000 clones, around 79% of them singletons; the top ten hold around a fifth. The J gene is TRBJ2-1, the V gene TRBV5-6; possible D gene TRBD2, 6 bases. The TCR was taken from a woman in her sixties or seventies in a cohort exposed to, infected with or recovered from COVID-19 (not recorded which). Sequencing used PBMCs or T cells enriched from blood (not recorded which). The CDR3 DNA reads as TGTGCCAGCAGCTTAATGGACTATTACTACAATGAGCAGTTCTTC. The encoded protein is CASSLMDYYYNEQFF.